The next 4 T cell receptor beta chains were all read from a single sample in a study of T cell responses to AZD1222 COVID-19 vaccine. Profiling relied on immunoSEQ multiplex PCR, and the TCRdb table lists in-frame clones only, not all of them. Among some 250,000 clones listed, almost 95% were seen once. The sample was peripheral blood, taken 28 days after the second AZD1222 dose. The receptors originated from an adult who received the AZD1222 COVID-19 vaccine.

V is TRBV7-2 and J is TRBJ1-2; 11 bases are shared with TRBD1. V lost 3 bases, J lost 4 bases, and 10 bases stayed unmatched. This CDR3 is 17 amino acids long. Germline V gene lookup returns CDR1 SGHTA and CDR2 FQGNSA. The CDR3 bases are TGTGCCAGCAGCTTCGAGCCGGACAGGGGGCGAGTCTATGGCTACACCTTC. Protein sequence: CASSFEPDRGRVYGYTF.

The CDR3 here is CASSVGGSGTGELFF. The CDR3 DNA reads TGTGCCAGCAGCGTAGGAGGGTCGGGCACCGGGGAGCTGTTTTTT. The V gene is TRBV9, the J gene TRBJ2-2, with a tentative D call TRBD2 (5 bases). Trimming left V 0 bases short and J 4 bases short, with 10 bases between. Germline V gives CDR1 SGDLS, CDR2 YYNGEE. This CDR3 has 15 amino acids. The whole variable domain, filled in from reference TRBV9 and TRBJ2-2, reads DSGVTQTPKHLITATGQRVTLRCSPRSGDLSVYWYQQSLDQGLQFLIQYYNGEERAKGNILERFSAQQFPDLHSELNLSSLELGDSALYFCASSVGGSGTGELFFGEGSRLTVL.

The chain carries TRBV6-6 and TRBJ1-4, with a possible D match to TRBD1 (5 bases). Per germline, CDR1 MNHNY and CDR2 SVGAGI (reference sequence). V lost 6 bases and J lost 4, with 9 bases in between. The CDR3 length is 13 residues. In nucleotides, the CDR3 is TGTGCCAGCAGGGGCAGGGATAATGAAAAACTGTTTTTT. Translation: CASRGRDNEKLFF.

The chain employs TRBV2 and TRBJ2-1; possibly TRBD2 for D (5 bases). Trimming took off 3 bases at V and 7 bases at J, with 10 bases between the two ends. The CDR3 length is 13 residues. CDR1 is SNHLY, CDR2 FYNNEI, per germline. CDR3 DNA: TGTGCCAGCAGTGAGGAAGGACTGAATGAGCAGTTCTTC. Its protein product is CASSEEGLNEQFF. Looking up the rest from reference TRBV2 and TRBJ2-1 gives the full variable domain: EPEVTQTPSHQVTQMGQEVILRCVPISNHLYFYWYRQILGQKVEFLVSFYNNEISEKSEIFDDQFSVERPDGSNFTLKIRSTKLEDSAMYFCASSEEGLNEQFFGPGTRLTVL.